This entry describes one TCR beta chain. Per the study methods: Cell counts per sample came from amplifying reference gene primers. Repertoires were generated with immunoSEQ multiplex PCR, while TCRdb's copy carries only in-frame clones and drops some. Clone size and the V and J calls come from that table; the DNA yielded D and trimming. The sample lists 250,000 to 350,000 clones, around 90% seen once, with 2.2% in the top ten. The entry originates in a study of blood T cell repertoires in COVID-19. Study-level background: The United States, Italy and Spain supplied acute and convalescent COVID-19 samples. From T cells, B-cell-depleted T cells, or PBMCs came the material, which was cDNA or gDNA.

The germline CDR1 and CDR2 sequences are LNHDA and SQIVND (reference sequence). There are 15 residues in the CDR3. Trimming cost V 1 base and J 9 bases, with 16 bases left between them. This receptor was taken from a woman in her forties or fifties who had recovered from COVID-19. Specimen: peripheral blood. The V gene is TRBV19, the J gene TRBJ2-1; D is perhaps TRBD2 (6 bases). The CDR3 spells CASSIAKVGGIEQFF. The CDR3 DNA reads TGTGCCAGTAGTATAGCCAAAGTCGGGGGTATTGAGCAGTTCTTC.